The T cell receptor (beta chain) described here comes from a study of T cell repertoires in cytomegalovirus infection. Study overall: Evidence of both CMV infection and a matching HLA type came from public TCR beta signatures.

Trimming cost V 6 bases and J 5 bases; bases outside gene matches: 6. This CDR3 is 15 amino acids long. The germline V gene encodes CDR1 SGHTA and CDR2 FQGNSA. This clonotype has at least ten counts. In TCRdb, the reads were re-called with MiXCR into one record per CDR3 protein. The sample records roughly 77,000 distinct CDR3 sequences, 3% to 4.5% being singletons. The TCR comes from a human donor in good health (CMV status not recorded). Some clones in this sample may be carry-over from other donors' samples. V is TRBV7-2 and J is TRBJ2-1, with 11 bases matching TRBD2. The sequencing input was PBMCs. CDR3 sequence reads: CASRETSGTNNEQFF. The CDR3 nucleotides are TGTGCCAGCAGAGAGACTAGCGGGACGAACAATGAGCAGTTCTTC.